This entry lists 25 T cell receptor beta chains sequenced from one sample in a study of cytomegalovirus exposure and HLA in healthy donors. Vbeta (60) and Jbeta (13) primers were used in the PCR. Sequencing was performed with immunoSEQ multiplex PCR; in TCRdb, only in-frame clones are kept and a portion is missing. The profile covers 210,000 or so clones, with about three quarters appearing a single time and about 0.47% taken by the ten largest. The specimen sequenced was PBMCs. The receptors originated from a boy between 10 and 17 years old in good health and CMV-seronegative.

The chain employs TRBV30 and TRBJ1-5; 7 nucleotides match TRBD1. The germline V gene has CDR1 GTSNPN and CDR2 SVGIG (reference sequence). The V gene end was trimmed by 2 bases and the J gene end by 7 bases; junction bases not matched to a gene: 11. The CDR3 spans 15 residues. The CDR3 is CAWSTPGGRGQPQHF. DNA for the CDR3: TGTGCCTGGAGTACTCCAGGGGGAAGAGGCCAGCCCCAGCATTTT.

The gene calls are TRBV5-6 and TRBJ2-3; 9 bases map to TRBD1. The CDR3 is 15 amino acids. Germline V gives CDR1 SGHDT, CDR2 YYEEEE. V lost 9 bases, J lost 6 bases, and 14 bases stayed unmatched. DNA for the CDR3: TGTGCCACTGAATCGGGACAGGGTGGGATCGATACGCAGTATTTT. Translated: CATESGQGGIDTQYF.

CDR3 nucleotides: TGTGCCATCAGTGGGACAATCAATGAGCAGTTCTTC. Encoded protein: CAISGTINEQFF. This chain links TRBV10-3 with TRBJ2-1; TRBD1 might be the D (5 bases). Trimming took off 4 bases at V and 6 bases at J, with 7 bases between the two ends. Germline V gene lookup returns CDR1 ENHRY and CDR2 SYGVKD. This CDR3 spans 12 amino acids.

This clone came up a few times. Other DNA sequences in the sample encode the same CDR3. The chain recombines TRBV6-5 with TRBJ2-3; TRBD2 aligns across 10 bases. The junction had 4 bases not matched to a gene; V was cut back by 6 bases and J by 1 base. CDR1 is MNHEY, CDR2 SVGAGI, per germline. The CDR3 is 15 amino acids. CDR3 coding DNA: TGTGCCAGCAGATCCGGACTAGCGGGCACAGATACGCAGTATTTT. This encodes CASRSGLAGTDTQYF.

This clone was seen just once. The V and J genes are TRBV11-2 and TRBJ2-7; D call uncertain. V lost 4 bases and J lost 3, with 10 bases in between. The length of the CDR3 is 13 residues. CDR1 and CDR2 (germline): SGHAT, FQNNGV. This chain's CDR3 is CASSWRSFYEQYF. CDR3 DNA: TGTGCCAGCAGCTGGCGGTCCTTCTACGAGCAGTACTTC.

The chain uses TRBV5-1 and TRBJ2-1, with TRBD2 matching over 10 bases. The germline gives CDR1 SGHRS, CDR2 YFSETQ. The CDR3 spans 15 residues. Unmatched junction bases numbered 3, after V lost 0 bases and J lost 6 bases. This CDR3 reads CASSLVSGRINEQFF. The DNA for the CDR3 is TGCGCCAGCAGCTTGGTTAGCGGGAGGATCAATGAGCAGTTCTTC.

This sequence joins TRBV5-1 and TRBJ2-7, with 11 bases that match TRBD2. The ends lost 0 bases at V and 2 bases at J; junction bases unmatched: 4. CDR1 SGHRS and CDR2 YFSETQ come from the germline V gene. The CDR3 is 16 amino acids. CDR3 bases: TGCGCCAGCAGCTTGGTAGCGGGAGGGTTAACCTACGAGCAGTACTTC. Translating gives CASSLVAGGLTYEQYF.

This clone appeared once. Mismatch with germline at one junction end may stem from a read error. The V and J genes are TRBV6-1 and TRBJ1-1; D is ambiguous. CDR1 MNHNS and CDR2 SASEGT come from the germline V gene. The CDR3 sequence is 14 residues long. The CDR3 spells CASSEARGNSEAFF. In DNA, the CDR3 is TGTGCCAGCAGTGAAGCGCGAGGGAACTCTGAAGCTTTCTTT.

This clone was seen a few times. The V gene is TRBV5-1, the J gene TRBJ1-2, with D perhaps matching TRBD1 (5 bases). From germline, CDR1 is SGHRS and CDR2 YFSETQ. The V end lost 4 bases, the J end lost 1 base, and 11 bases lay between the germline ends. The CDR3 is made up of 14 amino acids. This CDR3 is CASSGGGGNYGYTF. The CDR3 region has the DNA TGCGCCAGCAGCGGCGGGGGGGGTAACTATGGCTACACCTTC.

The chain joins TRBV30 to TRBJ1-1, with D uncertain. This CDR3 spans 11 amino acids. Trimming took 0 bases from V and 7 from J, leaving 6 bases between them. Germline-derived CDR1 and CDR2 are GTSNPN and SVGIG (reference sequence). The CDR3 protein is CAWSVQLEAFF. The CDR3 DNA is TGTGCCTGGAGTGTACAGCTTGAAGCTTTCTTT.

This sequence joins TRBV5-1 and TRBJ2-5; TRBD1 matches 7 bases. This CDR3 spans 13 amino acids. Per germline, CDR1 SGHRS and CDR2 YFSETQ. The trim removed 4 bases at V and 5 bases at J, leaving 5 bases unmatched. CDR3 sequence: CASSPQGRETQYF. In DNA form, the CDR3 reads TGCGCCAGCAGCCCACAGGGGCGGGAGACCCAGTACTTC.

As for this clone: Different DNA sequences within this sample yield the same CDR3. The rearrangement uses TRBV5-6 and TRBJ2-5; 9 bases are shared with TRBD1. The end of the DNA fits TRBJ2-7 better, so the J call may be wrong. From germline, CDR1 is SGHDT and CDR2 YYEEEE. CDR3 length: 14 amino acids. The CDR3 here is CASSLGDRVYEQYF. DNA of the CDR3: TGTGCCAGCAGCTTGGGGGACAGGGTTTACGAGCAGTACTTC.

V usage is TRBV10-3 and J usage is TRBJ1-1, with TRBD1 matching over 8 bases. Losses at the gene ends were 2 bases for V and 5 bases for J; bases not matched to a gene: 1. This CDR3 contains 13 residues. Germline V gene data show CDR1 as ENHRY and CDR2 as SYGVKD. CDR3 DNA sequence: TGTGCCATCAGTGAGGGACAGGGTACTGAAGCTTTCTTT. Protein product: CAISEGQGTEAFF.

CDR3 coding DNA: TGTGCCACTGTGGACAGGCGCTCTGGAAACACCATATATTTT. Translating gives CATVDRRSGNTIYF. The V and J genes are TRBV19 and TRBJ1-3, with 7 positions matching TRBD1. The CDR3 is made up of 14 amino acids. Trimming cost V 10 bases and J 0 bases; bases outside gene matches: 6. The germline CDR1 and CDR2 sequences are LNHDA and SQIVND (reference sequence).

The chain joins TRBV6-5 to TRBJ1-2; D is undetermined. From germline, CDR1 is MNHEY and CDR2 SVGAGI. Trimming shortened V by 2 bases and J by 3 bases, and 10 bases separated the two germline ends. This CDR3 spans 14 amino acids. CDR3 loop: CASSYTPKDYGYTF. The CDR3 DNA is TGTGCCAGCAGTTACACCCCTAAAGACTATGGCTACACCTTC.

The chain uses TRBV2 and TRBJ1-1, with D perhaps TRBD1 (5 bases). The V end was cut by 3 bases, the J end by 9 bases, with 11 bases between. CDR1 is SNHLY, CDR2 FYNNEI, per germline. The CDR3 is made up of 12 amino acids. CDR3 nucleotides: TGTGCCAGCAGTGATGGGGCGCGCAAAGCTTTCTTT. The encoded protein is CASSDGARKAFF.

The gene calls are TRBV30 and TRBJ2-5; 8 nucleotides line up with TRBD2. This CDR3 has 14 amino acids. Losses at the gene ends were 3 bases for V and 4 bases for J; bases not matched to a gene: 7. Germline V gene lookup returns CDR1 GTSNPN and CDR2 SVGIG (reference sequence). The CDR3 spells CAWRRRGLVETQYF. The CDR3 DNA reads TGTGCCTGGAGAAGGAGGGGACTAGTAGAGACCCAGTACTTC.

The V call is TRBV2, the J call TRBJ2-7, with D perhaps matching TRBD1 (7 bases). Germline V lookup: CDR1 SNHLY, CDR2 FYNNEI. The CDR3 runs 11 residues. V lost 6 bases to trimming and J lost 9 bases, with 12 bases between them. CDR3 in DNA: TGTGCCAGCAGAGACAGGGAGGTGCAGTACTTC. This codes for CASRDREVQYF.

The chain employs TRBV6-1 and TRBJ1-5, with D uncertain. V lost 4 bases to trimming and J lost 0 bases, with 10 bases between them. Germline V gene sequence: CDR1 MNHNS, CDR2 SASEGT. The CDR3 is 15 amino acids. DNA for the CDR3: TGTGCCAGCAGTGGCCAGGCCATTAGCAATCAGCCCCAGCATTTT. Translating it yields CASSGQAISNQPQHF.

The chain recombines TRBV4-2 with TRBJ2-7; TRBD1 aligns across 7 bases. Germline trimming cut 5 bases from V and 0 bases from J; bases unmatched to any gene: 7. Germline loops: CDR1 LGHNA, CDR2 YNFKEQ. There are 15 residues in the CDR3. Written as DNA, the CDR3 is TGTGCCAGCAGCGGACACCGGGACAGCTCCTACGAGCAGTACTTC. This encodes CASSGHRDSSYEQYF.

Only a few counts were recorded for this clone. This chain uses TRBV5-4 with TRBJ2-7, with a tentative D call TRBD1 (6 bases). Deletions cut 4 bases from V and 5 bases from J, with 16 bases between. This CDR3 has 14 amino acids. Germline assignment: CDR1 SGHNT and CDR2 YYREEE (reference sequence). CDR3 in DNA: TGTGCCAGCAGCACCCTACAGGGTAGCGACGAGCAGTACTTC. Its protein is CASSTLQGSDEQYF.

The chain has TRBV5-1 and TRBJ2-1; possible D gene TRBD1, 5 bases. The CDR3 has 15 amino acids. Trimming cost V 0 bases and J 8 bases, with 15 bases left between them. Germline V gene data show CDR1 as SGHRS and CDR2 as YFSETQ. CDR3 sequence reads: CASSLEDPGFDEQFF. CDR3 bases: TGCGCCAGCAGCTTGGAGGACCCAGGGTTCGATGAGCAGTTCTTC.

The table lists this clone with a count of one. The chain has TRBV9 and TRBJ1-2, with 10 bases matching TRBD1. Germline V gene lookup returns CDR1 SGDLS and CDR2 YYNGEE. Trimming at V came to 0 bases and at J to 4 bases, leaving 6 bases not matched to a gene. The CDR3 is 16 amino acids. The CDR3 coding sequence is TGTGCCAGCAGCGTAGGAGGGACAGGGGTTATCTATGGCTACACCTTC. Protein: CASSVGGTGVIYGYTF.

This chain uses TRBV29-1 with TRBJ2-1; tentatively, D is TRBD2 (6 bases). The CDR3 has 13 residues. The germline CDR1 and CDR2 sequences are SQVTM and ANQGSEA. The V end lost 3 bases, the J end lost 12 bases, and 18 bases lay between the germline ends. Written as DNA, the CDR3 is TGCAGCGTTGAGGAGGGAGGCCCGGGCGGGCAGTTCTTC. The encoded protein is CSVEEGGPGGQFF.

The chain employs TRBV11-2 and TRBJ2-7; TRBD1 matches 11 bases. Losses at the gene ends were 3 bases for V and 4 bases for J; bases not matched to a gene: 5. Germline CDR1 and CDR2: SGHAT and FQNNGV. This CDR3 spans 15 amino acids. CDR3 coding DNA: TGTGCCAGCAGCTTGGGACAGGGGGTGATGTACGAGCAGTACTTC. Protein: CASSLGQGVMYEQYF.